The 14 T cell receptor beta chains in this list originate from one sample, sequenced in a study of control samples from healthy donors and cancer patients. Clones were sequenced by immunoSEQ multiplex PCR, and TCRdb holds only the in-frame ones, with some missing. The data show around 55,000 clones, 90% to 96% seen once. Input material: blood. The receptor source for this set is a woman aged 18-30 years in good health.

The chain carries TRBV6-6 and TRBJ1-5; 7 positions match TRBD1. The V gene's germline CDR1 is MNHNY and CDR2 SVGAGI (reference sequence). The CDR3 runs to 16 residues. The J segment lost 4 bases and the V segment lost 6 bases, leaving 12 bases of the junction unmatched. CDR3: CASSLRDSGSNQPQHF. The CDR3 DNA reads TGTGCCAGCAGCCTCCGGGACAGCGGTTCGAATCAGCCCCAGCATTTT.

The genes are TRBV9 and TRBJ2-7; TRBD1 matches 8 bases. CDR1 is SGDLS, CDR2 YYNGEE, per germline. The CDR3 runs to 15 residues. The trim removed 0 bases at V and 3 bases at J, leaving 5 bases unmatched. CDR3 nucleotide sequence: TGTGCCAGCAGCGTAGCCGCAGGGGGCATCTACGAGCAGTACTTC. Translated, it gives CASSVAAGGIYEQYF.

The J gene is TRBJ1-1, the V gene TRBV4-1, with a weak D call TRBD1 (5 bases). CDR1 is MGHRA and CDR2 is YSYEKL in the germline V gene. Between the trimmed V and J ends, which lost 0 bases and 0 bases, there was a span of 11 bases. The CDR3 is 16 amino acids. This chain's CDR3 is CASSQEWGRMNTEAFF. Here the CDR3 DNA reads TGCGCCAGCAGCCAAGAATGGGGCAGAATGAACACTGAAGCTTTCTTT.

In its sample, this clone was seen once. The chain carries TRBV7-2 and TRBJ2-3; possibly TRBD2 for D (5 bases). Germline CDR1 and CDR2: SGHTA and FQGNSA. This CDR3 has 17 amino acids. V lost 5 bases and J 4 bases, leaving 22 bases between the germline ends. The CDR3 coding sequence is TGTGCCAGCAGCATCACCCTACTAGTGAAGGGCGCAGATACGCAGTATTTT. Translation gives CASSITLLVKGADTQYF.

Comments on this clone: Germline and junction disagree at one end, which may indicate a read error. The rearrangement joins TRBV6-1 to TRBJ2-7; 9 nucleotides align to TRBD2. Germline lookup yields CDR1 MNHNS and CDR2 SASEGT. This CDR3 is 15 amino acids long. This CDR3 is CASREAGGLSYEQYF. As DNA, the CDR3 is TGTGCCAGCAGGGAAGCGGGGGGCCTCTCCTACGAGCAGTACTTC.

The rearrangement uses TRBV5-1 and TRBJ1-5; the D gene is possibly TRBD1 (6 bases). The CDR3 totals 14 residues. The germline V gene encodes CDR1 SGHRS and CDR2 YFSETQ. Between the trimmed V and J ends, which lost 0 bases and 4 bases, there was a span of 8 bases. DNA of the CDR3: TGCGCCAGCAGCTTGGGGGACAAAAATCAGCCCCAGCATTTT. Its protein is CASSLGDKNQPQHF.

This chain connects TRBV5-1 to TRBJ2-6; 7 bases are a match to TRBD1. The junction had 5 bases not matched to a gene; V was cut back by 2 bases and J by 0 bases. The CDR3 spans 17 residues. Germline V lookup: CDR1 SGHRS, CDR2 YFSETQ. The DNA for the CDR3 is TGCGCCAGCAGCTTTACCGGGACAGCCTCTGGGGCCAACGTCCTGACTTTC. Protein: CASSFTGTASGANVLTF. The full variable domain, completed using reference TRBV5-1 and TRBJ2-6, is KAGVTQTPRYLIKTRGQQVTLSCSPISGHRSVSWYQQTPGQGLQFLFEYFSETQRNKGNFPGRFSGRQFSNSRSEMNVSTLELGDSALYLCASSFTGTASGANVLTFGAGSRLTVL.

CDR3 in amino acids: CASSISTNTEAFF. CDR3 DNA sequence: TGTGCCAGTAGTATATCCACGAACACTGAAGCTTTCTTT. The rearrangement joins TRBV19 to TRBJ1-1; D remains unclear. V lost 2 bases and J 1 base, leaving 5 bases between the germline ends. This CDR3 contains 13 residues. Germline V gene lookup returns CDR1 LNHDA and CDR2 SQIVND (reference sequence).

This clone is judged medium-sized. The CDR3 loop is CASSDSREGQPQHF. As DNA, the CDR3 is TGTGCCAGCAGTGACTCGCGGGAAGGTCAGCCCCAGCATTTT. The chain is built from TRBV6-4 and TRBJ1-5; D gene unclear. V lost 0 bases and J 6 bases, leaving 9 bases between the germline ends. From germline, CDR1 is MRHNA and CDR2 SNTAGT. The CDR3 spans 14 residues.

The chain has TRBV19 and TRBJ1-2, with TRBD1 identical over 7 bases. Germline CDR1 reads LNHDA; CDR2 reads SQIVND (reference sequence). The CDR3 covers 15 residues. V shed 4 bases, J shed 6 bases, and the junction held 11 bases outside the gene matches. CDR3 amino acids: CASSTPKGTVNGYTF. Written as DNA, the CDR3 is TGTGCCAGTAGTACGCCCAAAGGGACAGTAAATGGCTACACCTTC.

The chain carries TRBV12-5 and TRBJ1-2; D perhaps matches TRBD1 (5 bases). The CDR3 sequence is 12 residues long. V dropped 4 bases and J dropped 5 bases, with 8 bases sitting between them. Per the germline V gene, CDR1 is LGHNT and CDR2 is FRNRAP. For the CDR3, the DNA is TGTGCTAGTGGTTGGGAGGGGTATGGCTACACCTTC. The encoded protein is CASGWEGYGYTF.

This sequence joins TRBV19 and TRBJ1-1; D call uncertain. In germline, CDR1 is LNHDA, CDR2 SQIVND (reference sequence). The V end was cut by 5 bases, the J end by 1 base, with 8 bases between. The CDR3 is made up of 13 amino acids. The CDR3 coding sequence is TGTGCCAGTAGTTTTTTGTCGAACACTGAAGCTTTCTTT. It yields the protein CASSFLSNTEAFF.

The chain couples TRBV20-1 to TRBJ2-1, with unresolved D. Trimming cost V 1 base and J 10 bases, with 8 bases left between them. The length of the CDR3 is 11 residues. CDR1 and CDR2 from the germline V gene are DFQATT and SNEGSKA (reference sequence). CDR3 coding DNA: TGCAGTGCTAGAGGTGATCGGGAGCAGTTCTTC. Amino acids: CSARGDREQFF.

The V call is TRBV15, the J call TRBJ1-3; 7 bases are shared with TRBD1. The CDR3 sequence is 15 residues long. Germline lookup yields CDR1 LNHNV and CDR2 YYDKDF (reference sequence). Losses at the gene ends were 3 bases for V and 2 bases for J; bases not matched to a gene: 4. The CDR3 bases are TGTGCCACCAGCAGCCTGACAGGGACTGGAAACACCATATATTTT. It encodes CATSSLTGTGNTIYF. The entire variable domain, with the rest obtained from reference TRBV15 and TRBJ1-3, is as follows: DAMVIQNPRYQVTQFGKPVTLSCSQTLNHNVMYWYQQKSSQAPKLLFHYYDKDFNNEADTPDNFQSRRPNTSFCFLDIRSPGLGDTAMYLCATSSLTGTGNTIYFGEGSWLTVV.